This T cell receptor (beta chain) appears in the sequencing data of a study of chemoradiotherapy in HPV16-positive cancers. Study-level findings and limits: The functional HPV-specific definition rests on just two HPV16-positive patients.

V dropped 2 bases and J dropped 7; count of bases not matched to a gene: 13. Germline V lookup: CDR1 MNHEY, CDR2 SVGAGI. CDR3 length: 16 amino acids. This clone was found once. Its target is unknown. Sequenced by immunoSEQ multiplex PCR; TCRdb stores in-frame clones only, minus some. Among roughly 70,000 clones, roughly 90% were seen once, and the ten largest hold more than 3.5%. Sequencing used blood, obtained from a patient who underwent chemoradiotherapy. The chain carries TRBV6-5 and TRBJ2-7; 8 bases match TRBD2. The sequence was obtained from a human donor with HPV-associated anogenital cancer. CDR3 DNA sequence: TGTGCCAGCAGTTACAGCGGATCGGGAGGGCCGGGAGAGCAGTACTTC. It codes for CASSYSGSGGPGEQYF.